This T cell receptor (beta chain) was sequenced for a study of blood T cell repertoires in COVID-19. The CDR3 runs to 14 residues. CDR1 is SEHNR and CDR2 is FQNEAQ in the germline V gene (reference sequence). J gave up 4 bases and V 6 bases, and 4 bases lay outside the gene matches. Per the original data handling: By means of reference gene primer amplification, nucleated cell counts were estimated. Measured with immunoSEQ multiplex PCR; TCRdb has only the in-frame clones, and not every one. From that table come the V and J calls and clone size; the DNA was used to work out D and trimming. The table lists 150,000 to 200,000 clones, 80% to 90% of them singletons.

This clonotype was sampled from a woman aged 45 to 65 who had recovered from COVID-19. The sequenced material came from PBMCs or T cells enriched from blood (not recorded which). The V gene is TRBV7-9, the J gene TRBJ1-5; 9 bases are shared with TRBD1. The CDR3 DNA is TGTGCCAGCAGGGGGACAGGGAAGAATCAGCCCCAGCATTTT. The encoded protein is CASRGTGKNQPQHF.